The 2 T cell receptor beta chains listed next were all sequenced from one sample in a study of cytomegalovirus exposure and HLA in healthy donors. PCR involved 60 Vbeta and 13 Jbeta primers. This table comes from immunoSEQ multiplex PCR, and its TCRdb copy is limited to in-frame clones, with some not included. The table includes approximately 130,000 clones, over 70% detected once. Specimen: PBMCs. These receptors were obtained from a man aged 30-40 years in good health and CMV-seronegative.

V gene TRBV4-3 combines with J gene TRBJ2-3; D is uncertain. The CDR3 runs 16 residues. The germline V gene encodes CDR1 LGHNA and CDR2 YSLEER. Between the trimmed V and J ends, which lost 4 bases and 4 bases, there was a span of 18 bases. DNA for the CDR3: TGCGCCAGCAGCCCGAGGTCCTTTCCGAGCGCAGATACGCAGTATTTT. Encoded protein: CASSPRSFPSADTQYF.

V usage is TRBV6-1 and J usage is TRBJ1-2; D remains ambiguous. Germline CDR1 is MNHNS and CDR2 is SASEGT. The CDR3 loop spans 13 amino acids. With 2 bases removed from V and 8 bases from J, the gap between germline ends came to 12 bases. The CDR3 region has the DNA TGTGCCAGCAGTGAACGGGGTTCGGAGGGCTACACCTTC. This sequence encodes CASSERGSEGYTF.